Following are 28 T cell receptor beta chains from one sample sequenced in a study of blood T cell repertoires in COVID-19. TCRdb's copy holds only in-frame clones and misses some; the assay was immunoSEQ multiplex PCR. The profile shows over 110,000 clones, roughly 88% of them singletons. The sample taken for sequencing was peripheral blood. The source of these receptors is a man between 60 and 75 years old with active or convalescent COVID-19.

The chain joins TRBV7-9 to TRBJ2-3; TRBD2 matches at 9 bases. Germline CDR1 SEHNR, CDR2 FQNEAQ (reference sequence). This CDR3 has 15 amino acids. V was clipped by 0 bases and J by 7 bases; unmatched bases: 5. This CDR3 is CASSLASGSANTQYF. The CDR3, as DNA: TGTGCCAGCAGCTTAGCTAGCGGGAGCGCAAATACGCAGTATTTT. The variable domain in full, with the rest retrieved from reference TRBV7-9 and TRBJ2-3, is DTGVSQNPRHKITKRGQNVTFRCDPISEHNRLYWYRQTLGQGPEFLTYFQNEAQLEKSRLLSDRFSAERPKGSFSTLEIQRTEQGDSAMYLCASSLASGSANTQYFGPGTRLTVL.

This chain connects TRBV12-5 to TRBJ2-3; 8 bases fit TRBD2. V was clipped by 1 base and J by 4 bases; unmatched bases: 4. Looked up from germline, CDR1 is LGHNT and CDR2 is FRNRAP. The CDR3 is made up of 15 amino acids. CDR3 region: CASGLAGGPSDTQYF. The CDR3 DNA reads TGTGCTAGTGGTTTGGCGGGGGGGCCGTCAGATACGCAGTATTTT.

This chain connects TRBV7-9 to TRBJ2-1; 9 bases are a match to TRBD1. The CDR3 is 18 amino acids. Per germline, CDR1 SEHNR and CDR2 FQNEAQ (reference sequence). The ends lost 2 bases at V and 7 bases at J; junction bases unmatched: 15. The CDR3 is CASSLLMVTGTGTNEQFF. As DNA, the CDR3 is TGTGCCAGCAGCTTATTAATGGTAACCGGGACAGGGACGAATGAGCAGTTCTTC.

The rearrangement uses TRBV18 and TRBJ1-5; 7 positions match TRBD1. Trimming at V came to 4 bases and at J to 0 bases, leaving 3 bases not matched to a gene. Looked up from germline, CDR1 is KGHSH and CDR2 is LQKENI. CDR3 length: 15 amino acids. DNA of the CDR3: TGTGCCAGCTCACTGGACAGGCATAGCAATCAGCCCCAGCATTTT. Amino acid sequence: CASSLDRHSNQPQHF.

Only one count was recorded for this clone. The rearrangement uses TRBV2 and TRBJ2-4; 10 bases line up with TRBD1. The CDR3 is 15 amino acids. Germline V CDR1 and CDR2: SNHLY, FYNNEI. The V and J ends lost 6 bases and 2 bases, in that order; junction bases with no gene match: 4. In DNA, the CDR3 is TGTGCCAGCAGAATGGGACAGGGGACCAAAAACATTCAGTACTTC. Residues: CASRMGQGTKNIQYF.

The chain couples TRBV20-1 to TRBJ1-1; unclear D gene. V was clipped by 3 bases and J by 10 bases, with 12 bases between them. CDR1 is DFQATT, CDR2 SNEGSKA, per germline (reference sequence). The CDR3 sequence is 11 residues long. The DNA for the CDR3 is TGCAGTGCTAGTGGTCATCGGGGAGCTTTCTTT. Translation: CSASGHRGAFF.

In this sample, this clone turned up a few times. Written as DNA, the CDR3 is TGTGCCAGCAGCCAGGACAGGGGGCTTGGCTATGGCTACACCTTC. It specifies CASSQDRGLGYGYTF. The chain joins TRBV7-9 to TRBJ1-2; TRBD1 matches 11 bases. Looked up from germline, CDR1 is SEHNR and CDR2 is FQNEAQ (reference sequence). This CDR3 is built from 15 residues. The V and J ends lost 5 bases and 4 bases, in that order; junction bases with no gene match: 6.

Comment on this clone: The identical CDR3 is also encoded by other nucleotide sequences in the sample. The chain uses TRBV12-3 or TRBV12-4 and TRBJ1-2, with D hard to call. The CDR3 covers 13 residues. V shed 1 base and J shed 2 bases, with 5 bases lying between them. The CDR3 protein is CASSLGQNYGYTF. In DNA, the CDR3 is TGTGCCAGCAGTTTAGGGCAGAACTATGGCTACACCTTC.

Note on this clone: An end of the junction does not agree with germline; a read error may underlie this. The rearrangement uses TRBV18 and TRBJ1-5; 7 bases fit TRBD1. Germline loops: CDR1 KGHSH, CDR2 LQKENI. The CDR3 has 15 residues. In DNA form, the CDR3 reads TGTGCCAGCTCACAGCAGACAGGGCCTAATCAGTCCCAGCATTTT. The encoded protein is CASSQQTGPNQSQHF.

The genes are TRBV29-1 and TRBJ2-7, with D possibly being TRBD1 (5 bases). The CDR3 is 14 residues long. Germline CDR1 reads SQVTM; CDR2 reads ANQGSEA. V was pared by 6 bases and J by 3 bases, with 18 bases between. CDR3 sequence (DNA): TGCAGCGTCCGCTGGCCCCAGGGTGGCTACGAGCAGTACTTC. Its protein is CSVRWPQGGYEQYF.

The count of this clone is one. The genes are TRBV14 and TRBJ2-1, with a weak D call TRBD2 (6 bases). The germline CDR1 and CDR2 sequences are SGHDN and FVKESK. There are 13 residues in the CDR3. Trimming pared 0 bases from V and 10 bases from J, leaving 10 bases between. CDR3 sequence reads: CASSQDRGNEQFF. In DNA, the CDR3 is TGTGCCAGCAGCCAAGATCGGGGGAACGAGCAGTTCTTC.

A few counts support this clone. The rearrangement links TRBV4-3 to TRBJ2-3, with D perhaps TRBD2 (6 bases). Trimming took off 3 bases at V and 9 bases at J, with 13 bases between the two ends. Germline V gene data show CDR1 as LGHNA and CDR2 as YSLEER. The CDR3 is 13 residues long. The CDR3 sequence is CASSHNRDLTQYF. For the CDR3, the DNA is TGCGCCAGCAGCCACAACCGGGACTTGACGCAGTATTTT.

J is TRBJ1-3 and V is TRBV19, with 8 nucleotides matching TRBD1. V gave up 5 bases and J gave up 8 bases; unmatched junction bases: 5. The CDR3 extends over 13 amino acids. Germline V lookup: CDR1 LNHDA, CDR2 SQIVND (reference sequence). This CDR3 is CASSSQGAHTIYF. CDR3 nucleotides: TGTGCCAGTAGTTCTCAGGGGGCTCACACCATATATTTT.

The count of this clone is one. The chain couples TRBV4-3 to TRBJ2-3, with D perhaps matching TRBD2 (6 bases). Trimming took 0 bases from V and 2 from J, leaving 15 bases between them. The CDR3 contains 17 residues. Germline V lookup: CDR1 LGHNA, CDR2 YSLEER. CDR3 nucleotide sequence: TGCGCCAGCAGCCAAGACGGGCGGGGACTGCCCACAGATACGCAGTATTTT. It is translated as CASSQDGRGLPTDTQYF.

This clone was counted once. The V and J genes are TRBV24-1 and TRBJ2-1; D is uncertain. Germline V gene data show CDR1 as KGHDR and CDR2 as SFDVKD. CDR3 length: 13 amino acids. The V and J ends lost 10 bases and 2 bases respectively, with 11 bases between them. CDR3 nucleotide sequence: TGTGCCACGGCAAAAGTCCCCTACAATGAGCAGTTCTTC. Translating it yields CATAKVPYNEQFF.

Here the CDR3 DNA reads TGTGCCAGCAGTTACTCGTTCCAGCGGGCTAACAATGAGCAGTTCTTC. Its protein product is CASSYSFQRANNEQFF. The chain combines TRBV6-2 or TRBV6-3 with TRBJ2-1; a weak D match, TRBD2 (6 bases). V lost 0 bases to trimming and J lost 5 bases, with 14 bases between them. Germline V lookup: CDR1 MNHEY, CDR2 SVGEGT. The CDR3 covers 16 residues.

V and J are TRBV6-2 or TRBV6-3 and TRBJ2-3; TRBD2 matches at 9 bases. Trimming cost V 5 bases and J 3 bases; bases outside gene matches: 3. This CDR3 contains 14 residues. Germline values: CDR1 MNHEY, CDR2 SVGEGT. The CDR3 reads CASSPGLATDTQYF. As DNA, the CDR3 is TGTGCCAGCAGTCCGGGACTAGCAACAGATACGCAGTATTTT.

The chain carries TRBV5-6 and TRBJ1-2; D gene ambiguous. This CDR3 contains 17 residues. Germline V gene data show CDR1 as SGHDT and CDR2 as YYEEEE. The V end lost 0 bases, the J end lost 8 bases, and 23 bases lay between the germline ends. The CDR3 region is CASSLVGSGFGYSGYTF. The CDR3 nucleotides are TGTGCCAGCAGCTTGGTAGGGTCGGGGTTCGGCTATTCCGGCTACACCTTC.

This clone was seen once. The chain is built from TRBV13 and TRBJ1-5; 7 nucleotides line up with TRBD1. The CDR3 contains 14 residues. The trim removed 3 bases at V and 4 bases at J, leaving 3 bases unmatched. Germline CDR1 reads PRHDT; CDR2 reads FYEKMQ (reference sequence). The DNA of the CDR3 is TGTGCCAGCAGCTTGGGACAGCTTAATCAGCCCCAGCATTTT. Translating it yields CASSLGQLNQPQHF.

The DNA for the CDR3 is TGTGCCAGCAGTTACGGCAGATCGAACACTGAAGCTTTCTTT. It translates to CASSYGRSNTEAFF. This chain uses TRBV6-5 with TRBJ1-1; no clear D gene. The CDR3 length is 14 residues. Germline V gene data show CDR1 as MNHEY and CDR2 as SVGAGI. V lost 2 bases, J lost 1 base, and 8 bases lay in between.

The chain combines TRBV18 with TRBJ1-6, with a tentative D call TRBD1 (5 bases). The CDR3 has 17 residues. Trimming took off 0 bases at V and 0 bases at J, with 9 bases between the two ends. Germline V gene sequence: CDR1 KGHSH, CDR2 LQKENI. CDR3 coding DNA: TGTGCCAGCTCACCACCGGGCAGGGCCTCCTATAATTCACCCCTCCACTTT. Translation gives CASSPPGRASYNSPLHF.

The chain is built from TRBV2 and TRBJ2-7, with no clear D. Germline loops: CDR1 SNHLY, CDR2 FYNNEI. The CDR3 length is 14 residues. The ends were cut back, 5 bases at V and 3 bases at J, with 14 bases in the middle. CDR3 protein: CASSQDRANYEQYF. The CDR3 DNA reads as TGTGCCAGCAGTCAAGACCGAGCGAACTACGAGCAGTACTTC.

The chain carries TRBV2 and TRBJ1-3; tentative D call: TRBD1 (6 bases). The CDR3 runs 14 residues. Germline values: CDR1 SNHLY, CDR2 FYNNEI. The V and J ends lost 8 bases and 2 bases respectively, with 13 bases between them. The CDR3 DNA is TGTGCCAGCGGTGGACAGCTGGCTGGAAACACCATATATTTT. Amino acids: CASGGQLAGNTIYF.

This clone was recorded at least ten times. This chain joins TRBV19 and TRBJ1-5; D gene unclear. CDR3 size: 13 residues. CDR1 and CDR2 (germline): LNHDA, SQIVND (reference sequence). V was cut by 5 bases and J by 0 bases, with 5 bases left in between. CDR3 protein: CASSSVSNQPQHF. The CDR3 nucleotides read TGTGCCAGTAGTTCTGTTAGCAATCAGCCCCAGCATTTT.

This clone was counted once. The chain carries TRBV3-1 (or the pseudogene TRBV3-2) and TRBJ2-3; the match to TRBD2 covers 9 bases. The CDR3 is made up of 13 amino acids. With 6 bases clipped from V and 8 bases from J, the junction kept 6 bases outside the gene matches. CDR1 is LGHDT, CDR2 YNNKEL, per germline (reference sequence). CDR3 nucleotide sequence: TGTGCCAGCAGGGTAGCGGGGGAGGGTACGCAGTATTTT. It yields the protein CASRVAGEGTQYF.

The chain combines TRBV27 with TRBJ1-2, with D tentatively TRBD1 (6 bases). Germline CDR1 and CDR2: MNHEY and SMNVEV (reference sequence). V lost 1 base, J lost 4 bases, and 13 bases lay in between. This CDR3 spans 15 amino acids. The CDR3 reads CASSLYGGYGYGYTF. As DNA, the CDR3 is TGTGCCAGCAGTTTATATGGGGGCTACGGCTATGGCTACACCTTC.

The genes are TRBV30 and TRBJ2-7; unclear D gene. Germline V gene lookup returns CDR1 GTSNPN and CDR2 SVGIG (reference sequence). V lost 0 bases and J lost 5, with 5 bases in between. The CDR3 length is 11 residues. The DNA for the CDR3 is TGTGCCTGGAGTGTCTGGCACGAGCAGTACTTC. Translating it yields CAWSVWHEQYF.

The chain is built from TRBV7-2 and TRBJ1-5; no reliable D call. The germline V gene has CDR1 SGHTA and CDR2 FQGNSA. The CDR3 length is 15 residues. V lost 6 bases and J lost 3, with 15 bases in between. The DNA for the CDR3 is TGTGCCAGCAGGCCCACCCCCGGGTCCAATCAGCCCCAGCATTTT. Protein sequence: CASRPTPGSNQPQHF.